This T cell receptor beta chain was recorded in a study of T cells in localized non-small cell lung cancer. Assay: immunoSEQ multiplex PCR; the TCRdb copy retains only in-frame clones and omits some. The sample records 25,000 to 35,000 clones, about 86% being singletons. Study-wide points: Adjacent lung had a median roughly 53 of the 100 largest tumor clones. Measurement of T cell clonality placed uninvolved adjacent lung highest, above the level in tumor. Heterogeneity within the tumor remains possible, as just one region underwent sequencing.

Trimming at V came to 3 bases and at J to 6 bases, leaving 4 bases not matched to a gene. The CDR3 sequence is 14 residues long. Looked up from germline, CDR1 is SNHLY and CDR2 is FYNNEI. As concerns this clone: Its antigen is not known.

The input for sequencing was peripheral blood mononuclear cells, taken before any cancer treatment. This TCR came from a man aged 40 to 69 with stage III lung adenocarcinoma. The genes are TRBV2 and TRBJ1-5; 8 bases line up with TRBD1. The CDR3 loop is CASSEADRAQPQHF. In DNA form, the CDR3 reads TGTGCCAGCAGTGAGGCGGACAGGGCTCAGCCCCAGCATTTT.